Below, one T cell receptor beta chain is given with its context. Generated by immunoSEQ multiplex PCR, the TCRdb table keeps only in-frame clones and is missing some. The sample lists about 40,000 clones, approximately 91% occurring once. This record comes from a study of T cell changes during pregnancy in multiple sclerosis. Germline CDR1 reads ENHRY; CDR2 reads SYGVKD. The CDR3 is made up of 12 amino acids. The ends were cut back, 2 bases at V and 4 bases at J, with 5 bases in the middle. The chain combines TRBV10-3 with TRBJ2-5; D not certain. This sequence was found in a female donor in good health, enrolled as a control in a pregnancy study. The sample here was CD4+ T cells from peripheral blood mononuclear cells, taken in the third trimester of pregnancy. The CDR3 spells CAISEKRETQYF. The CDR3 nucleotides are TGTGCCATCAGTGAGAAGAGAGAGACCCAGTACTTC.